A selection of T cell receptor beta chains follows, all from one sample in a study of T cells after yellow fever vaccination. MiXCR was run by TCRdb on the 5' RACE reads, yielding one entry per CDR3 protein. This sample has 450,000 to 550,000 distinct CDR3 sequences, with 21% found just once. The sample here was PBMCs, taken 21 days after the first yellow fever vaccination. These receptors all stem from a man in his late teens or twenties who received the YFV17D yellow fever vaccine. Both conserved end residues are part of each CDR3. Fields, in order: V gene, D gene, clone size, J gene, CDR3 protein, CDR3 DNA. A D gene is named only where the DNA matches it firmly. The listing skips clone size in some rows; elsewhere it reads once, few, many or a size class.

v_gene: TRBV20-1
d_gene: TRBD1
abundance: NA
j_gene: TRBJ1-5
CDR3aa: CSAAGQRDQPQHF
CDR3nt: TGCAGTGCGGCGGGACAGCGAGATCAGCCCCAGCATTTT

v_gene: TRBV5-1
d_gene: TRBD1
abundance: NA
j_gene: TRBJ2-3
CDR3aa: CASSFRQGRTDTQYF
CDR3nt: TGCGCCAGCAGCTTTAGACAGGGTAGAACAGATACGCAGTATTTT

v_gene: TRBV5-6
d_gene: TRBD2
abundance: few
j_gene: TRBJ2-1
CDR3aa: CASSLAGLAGDNEQFF
CDR3nt: TGTGCCAGCAGCTTGGCCGGACTAGCGGGGGACAATGAGCAGTTCTTC

v_gene: TRBV5-1
d_gene: TRBD1
abundance: NA
j_gene: TRBJ2-3
CDR3aa: CASTTTGQGTDTQYF
CDR3nt: TGCGCCAGCACAACCACCGGACAGGGCACAGATACGCAGTATTTT

v_gene: TRBV5-5
d_gene: TRBD2
abundance: many
j_gene: TRBJ2-3
CDR3aa: CASSPVSGGRDTQYF
CDR3nt: TGTGCCAGCAGCCCTGTCTCGGGGGGGCGGGATACGCAGTATTTT

v_gene: TRBV20-1
d_gene: NA
abundance: NA
j_gene: TRBJ2-3
CDR3aa: CSAITSGSTDTQYF
CDR3nt: TGCAGTGCTATAACCAGCGGTTCCACAGATACGCAGTATTTT

v_gene: TRBV20-1
d_gene: NA
abundance: NA
j_gene: TRBJ2-7
CDR3aa: CSARDSSGWMEQYF
CDR3nt: TGCAGTGCTAGAGACTCCAGCGGTTGGATGGAGCAGTACTTC

v_gene: TRBV11-1
d_gene: NA
abundance: few
j_gene: TRBJ2-1
CDR3aa: CASSLFSLLAGSYNEQFF
CDR3nt: TGTGCCAGCAGCTTATTCTCCCTCCTGGCGGGCTCCTACAATGAGCAGTTCTTC

v_gene: TRBV20-1
d_gene: TRBD2
abundance: NA
j_gene: TRBJ2-3
CDR3aa: CSVRGGGSTDTQYF
CDR3nt: TGCAGTGTCCGCGGGGGGGGTAGCACAGATACGCAGTATTTT

v_gene: TRBV21-1
d_gene: NA
abundance: NA
j_gene: TRBJ1-2
CDR3aa: CASSNHRGGGYTF
CDR3nt: TGTGCCAGCAGCAACCACAGGGGTGGAGGCTACACCTTC

v_gene: TRBV18
d_gene: TRBD2
abundance: NA
j_gene: TRBJ2-1
CDR3aa: CASFPGLAHEQFF
CDR3nt: TGTGCCAGCTTCCCGGGACTAGCCCATGAGCAGTTCTTC

v_gene: TRBV7-2
d_gene: NA
abundance: NA
j_gene: TRBJ1-6
CDR3aa: CASSLRSKVNSPLHF
CDR3nt: TGTGCCAGCAGCTTACGCAGTAAGGTCAATTCACCCCTCCACTTT

v_gene: TRBV7-9
d_gene: NA
abundance: NA
j_gene: TRBJ1-1
CDR3aa: CASSSLRQASTEAFF
CDR3nt: TGTGCCAGCAGCTCCCTCCGCCAAGCGAGTACTGAAGCTTTCTTT

v_gene: TRBV14
d_gene: TRBD1
abundance: many
j_gene: TRBJ2-5
CDR3aa: CASSQGTGGYQETQYF
CDR3nt: TGTGCCAGCAGCCAGGGGACAGGGGGCTACCAAGAGACCCAGTACTTC

v_gene: TRBV9
d_gene: NA
abundance: few
j_gene: TRBJ2-2
CDR3aa: CASSVAPNTGELFF
CDR3nt: TGTGCCAGCAGCGTAGCCCCGAACACCGGGGAGCTGTTTTTT

v_gene: TRBV12-3/TRBV12-4
d_gene: TRBD1
abundance: NA
j_gene: TRBJ1-5
CDR3aa: CASKLKTGGNQPQHF
CDR3nt: TGTGCCAGCAAACTCAAGACAGGGGGAAATCAGCCCCAGCATTTT

v_gene: TRBV6-6
d_gene: TRBD1
abundance: few
j_gene: TRBJ2-5
CDR3aa: CASRPTGMETQYF
CDR3nt: TGTGCCAGCAGGCCGACAGGGATGGAGACCCAGTACTTC

v_gene: TRBV20-1
d_gene: TRBD1
abundance: NA
j_gene: TRBJ2-7
CDR3aa: CSASSSTGGEQYF
CDR3nt: TGCAGTGCTAGTTCCTCGACAGGGGGCGAGCAGTACTTC

v_gene: TRBV12-5
d_gene: NA
abundance: few
j_gene: TRBJ1-6
CDR3aa: CASGLVSGGFNNSPLHF
CDR3nt: TGTGCTAGTGGTTTGGTATCGGGGGGCTTTAATAATTCACCCCTCCACTTT

v_gene: TRBV20-1
d_gene: TRBD2
abundance: NA
j_gene: TRBJ2-5
CDR3aa: CSASDGLWRGGYQETQYF
CDR3nt: TGCAGTGCTAGCGACGGTTTGTGGCGGGGGGGATACCAAGAGACCCAGTACTTC

v_gene: TRBV18
d_gene: NA
abundance: NA
j_gene: TRBJ1-1
CDR3aa: CASSPGAENTEAFF
CDR3nt: TGTGCCAGCTCACCAGGGGCCGAAAACACTGAAGCTTTCTTT

v_gene: TRBV5-1
d_gene: NA
abundance: few
j_gene: TRBJ2-6
CDR3aa: CASSIATAGANVLTF
CDR3nt: TGCGCCAGCAGCATCGCTACAGCTGGGGCCAACGTCCTGACTTTC

v_gene: TRBV11-2
d_gene: NA
abundance: NA
j_gene: TRBJ2-2
CDR3aa: CASSLPLDTGELFF
CDR3nt: TGTGCCAGCAGCTTACCTTTAGACACCGGGGAGCTGTTTTTT

v_gene: TRBV6-1
d_gene: NA
abundance: NA
j_gene: TRBJ1-6
CDR3aa: CASKGDGPTNSPLHF
CDR3nt: TGTGCCAGCAAGGGCGACGGACCGACCAATTCACCCCTCCACTTT

v_gene: TRBV29-1
d_gene: NA
abundance: NA
j_gene: TRBJ1-5
CDR3aa: CSVAAASNQPQHF
CDR3nt: TGCAGCGTTGCGGCGGCTAGCAATCAGCCCCAGCATTTT